The rows below give T cell receptor beta chains drawn from one sample of a study of blood T cell repertoires in COVID-19. TCRdb's table, derived via immunoSEQ multiplex PCR, lists solely in-frame clones and lacks some. Here the sample spans approximately 240,000 clones, around 80% being singletons. The sequencing sample was made of peripheral blood. These receptors were taken from a human donor in a cohort sampled during active COVID-19. Each CDR3 is given with its conserved first and last residue. Part of the rows lack a size; the others show once, few, many or a class for expanded clones.

. | TRBJ2-5 | TRBV10-1 | CASSYGGSEETQYF
. | TRBJ2-3 | TRBV28 | CASSLLAPDTQYF
. | TRBJ2-4 | TRBV9 | CASSVGLGQGLNIQYF
. | TRBJ2-1 | TRBV5-1 | CASSFSGEYNEQFF
. | TRBJ2-7 | TRBV2 | CASSERRGRYEQYF
once | TRBJ1-1 | TRBV19 | CASSSLPGGFMNTEAFF
. | TRBJ2-7 | TRBV7-9 | CASSYQVSYEQYF
once | TRBJ1-1 | TRBV6-4 | CAPHPLLIRGGTEAFF
. | TRBJ2-1 | TRBV3-1/TRBV3-2 | CATSERGVDNEQFF
. | TRBJ2-5 | TRBV29-1 | CSATPKREEETQYF
. | TRBJ2-5 | TRBV5-1 | CASSWTPGRETQYF
. | TRBJ2-3 | TRBV11-3 | CASSSSGLSTDTQYF
. | TRBJ2-7 | TRBV10-3 | CAIRGLAYEQYF
. | TRBJ2-7 | TRBV27 | CASSPSTSGYEQYF
. | TRBJ2-7 | TRBV10-3 | CAISESAGGGLAYEQYF
. | TRBJ1-2 | TRBV5-4 | CASSQSRTGNGYTF
. | TRBJ1-1 | TRBV24-1 | CATRDSVNTEAFF
. | TRBJ1-2 | TRBV6-4 | CASSDSSLPNYGYTF
once | TRBJ1-2 | TRBV28 | CASSLPQQFIRYTF
. | TRBJ1-1 | TRBV6-5 | CASIIQRNTEAFF
. | TRBJ2-1 | TRBV5-6 | CASRLAGGANEQFF
. | TRBJ2-7 | TRBV18 | CASSPRSQGIAYEQYF
. | TRBJ1-1 | TRBV10-1 | CASSEDVPGQGAKTEAFF
. | TRBJ1-2 | TRBV6-5 | CASRQVDSYTF
. | TRBJ1-4 | TRBV18 | CASSPLGRTNEKLFF
. | TRBJ1-5 | TRBV10-3 | CAISAGVDNQPQHF
. | TRBJ2-2 | TRBV27 | CASTQNRGANTGELFF
. | TRBJ1-6 | TRBV9 | CASSVGSSYNSPLHF
. | TRBJ1-2 | TRBV2 | CASIVGGRKGGRDGYTF
few | TRBJ1-5 | TRBV19 | CASSTEHNLYSNQPQHF
. | TRBJ2-5 | TRBV2 | CASSEVRGQETQYF
. | TRBJ2-3 | TRBV11-3 | CASSLTSGGMNTQYF
. | TRBJ2-3 | TRBV7-9 | CASRRQGQDTQYF
. | TRBJ2-3 | TRBV6-2/TRBV6-3 | CASSLAGRTDTQYF
few | TRBJ1-2 | TRBV7-9 | CASSPGTGQGGGGYTF
. | TRBJ2-7 | TRBV19 | CASSMDRGIEQYF
. | TRBJ2-4 | TRBV7-9 | CASSSLGAVAKNIQYF
once | TRBJ2-3 | TRBV5-1 | CASSSGSTDTQYF
. | TRBJ1-5 | TRBV5-5 | CASSLGGPGFGNQPQHF
. | TRBJ2-7 | TRBV27 | CASSPWTGSHEQYF
. | TRBJ1-1 | TRBV4-1 | CASSRNSEAFF
once | TRBJ2-1 | TRBV3-1/TRBV3-2 | CASSQVIANNEQFF
. | TRBJ1-6 | TRBV6-5 | CASSFEAGFNSPLHF
. | TRBJ1-5 | TRBV7-9 | CASSRAGGGNQPQHF
. | TRBJ1-5 | TRBV2 | CASSEQGGFNQPQHF
. | TRBJ1-4 | TRBV25-1 | CASSRGQVEEKLFF
. | TRBJ1-2 | TRBV23-1 | CASFTGTGGGSDYGYTF
. | TRBJ2-1 | TRBV24-1 | CATSDLPGLGDEQFF
. | TRBJ2-1 | TRBV5-1 | CASSARISGGLTNEQFF
. | TRBJ1-2 | TRBV5-1 | CASSSDVGRGYTF
few | TRBJ1-5 | TRBV5-5 | CASSLGGARNQPQHF
. | TRBJ1-4 | TRBV19 | CASIRFGASGHNPTNEKLFF